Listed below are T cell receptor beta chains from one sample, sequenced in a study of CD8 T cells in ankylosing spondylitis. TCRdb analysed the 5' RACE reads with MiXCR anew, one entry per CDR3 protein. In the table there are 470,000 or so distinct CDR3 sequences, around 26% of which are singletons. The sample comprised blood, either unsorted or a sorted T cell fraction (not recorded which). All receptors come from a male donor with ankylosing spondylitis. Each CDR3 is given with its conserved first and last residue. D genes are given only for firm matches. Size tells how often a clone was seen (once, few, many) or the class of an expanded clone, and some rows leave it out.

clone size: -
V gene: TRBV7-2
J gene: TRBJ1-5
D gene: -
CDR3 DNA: TGTGCCAGCAGCTTAGGCCCTGGGCCCCAGCATTTT
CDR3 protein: CASSLGPGPQHF

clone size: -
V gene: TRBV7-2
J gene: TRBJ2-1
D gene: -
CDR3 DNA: TGTGCCAGCAGCTTAGCGCTTATGGGGGGGCAGTTCTTC
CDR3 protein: CASSLALMGGQFF

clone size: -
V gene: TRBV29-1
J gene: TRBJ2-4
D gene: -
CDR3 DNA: TGCAGCGTTGCCTTGGAGGGCATTCAGTACTTC
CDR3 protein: CSVALEGIQYF

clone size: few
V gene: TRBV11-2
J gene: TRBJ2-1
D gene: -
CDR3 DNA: TGTGCCAGCAGCTCCTCCGATGAGCAGTTCTTC
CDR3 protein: CASSSSDEQFF

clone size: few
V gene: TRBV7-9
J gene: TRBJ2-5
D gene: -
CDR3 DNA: TGTGCCAGCAGCTTAGCGGTCTCGGAGACCCAGTACTTC
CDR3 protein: CASSLAVSETQYF

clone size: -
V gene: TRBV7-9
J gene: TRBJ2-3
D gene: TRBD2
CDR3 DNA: TGTGCCAGCAGCTTCCTAGCGGAGGACACAGATACGCAGTATTTT
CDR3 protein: CASSFLAEDTDTQYF

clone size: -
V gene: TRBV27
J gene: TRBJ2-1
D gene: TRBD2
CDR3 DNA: TGTGCCAGCAGTTCTCCCCTTAAGCTAGCGGGGCCTTACAATGAGCAGTTCTTC
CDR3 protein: CASSSPLKLAGPYNEQFF

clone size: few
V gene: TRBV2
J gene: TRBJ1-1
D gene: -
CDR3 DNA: TGTGCCAGCAGCGGCTCTGAGTCTGAAGCTTTCTTT
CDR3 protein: CASSGSESEAFF

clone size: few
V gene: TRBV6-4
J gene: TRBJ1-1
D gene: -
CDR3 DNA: TGTGCCAGCAGTCCTCTGGGGCAGGAGAACACTGAAGCTTTCTTT
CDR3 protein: CASSPLGQENTEAFF

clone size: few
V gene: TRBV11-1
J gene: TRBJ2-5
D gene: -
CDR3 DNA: TGTGCCAGCAGCTCCCCGTTGCGAGTACAAGAGACCCAGTACTTC
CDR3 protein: CASSSPLRVQETQYF

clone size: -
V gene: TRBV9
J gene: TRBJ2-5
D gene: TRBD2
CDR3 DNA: TGTGCCAGCAGCGCCTGGGAGGGGTCCCAAGAGACCCAGTACTTC
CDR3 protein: CASSAWEGSQETQYF

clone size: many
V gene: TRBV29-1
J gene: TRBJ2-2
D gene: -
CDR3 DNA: TGCAGCGCTAGTCGCGGTTCGAACACCGGGGAGCTGTTTTTT
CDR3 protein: CSASRGSNTGELFF

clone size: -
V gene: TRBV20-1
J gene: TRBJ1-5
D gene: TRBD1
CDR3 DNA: TGCAGTGCCTCGGACAGGGAGGTCGGTCAGCCCCAGCATTTT
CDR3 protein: CSASDREVGQPQHF

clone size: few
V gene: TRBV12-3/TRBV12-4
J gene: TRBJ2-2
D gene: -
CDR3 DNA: TGTGCCAGCAGACTACTAGGGACCGGGGAGCTGTTTTTT
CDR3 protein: CASRLLGTGELFF

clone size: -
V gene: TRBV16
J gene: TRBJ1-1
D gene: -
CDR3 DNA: TGTGCCAGCAGCCAATCCGGGAACACTGAAGCTTTCTTT
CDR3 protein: CASSQSGNTEAFF

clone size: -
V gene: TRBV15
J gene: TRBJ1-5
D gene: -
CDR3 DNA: TGTGCCACCAGCAGAGATAGACAGGGCAATCAGCCCCAGCATTTT
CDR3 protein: CATSRDRQGNQPQHF

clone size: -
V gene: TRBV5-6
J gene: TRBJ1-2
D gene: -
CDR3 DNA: TGTGCCAGCACCCCTTTAACAGGGTTTTACTATGGCTACACCTTC
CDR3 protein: CASTPLTGFYYGYTF

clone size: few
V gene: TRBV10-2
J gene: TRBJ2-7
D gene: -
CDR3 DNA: TGCGCCAGCAGGACAGGATCCTACGAGCAGTACTTC
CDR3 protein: CASRTGSYEQYF

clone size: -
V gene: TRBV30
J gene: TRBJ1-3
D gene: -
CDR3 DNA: TGTGCCTGGAGTGTAAAGCTTTGGAGAAACACCATATATTTT
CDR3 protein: CAWSVKLWRNTIYF

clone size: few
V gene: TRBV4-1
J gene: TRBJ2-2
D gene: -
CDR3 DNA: TGCGCCAGCAGCCAAGATCGCGTGACAGACACAGGGGAGCTGTTTTTT
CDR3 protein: CASSQDRVTDTGELFF

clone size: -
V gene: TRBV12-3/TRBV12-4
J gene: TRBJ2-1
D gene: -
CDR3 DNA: TGTGCCAGCAGTTTAGGCCGCCAGGGGACGGGCAATAAGCAGTTCTTC
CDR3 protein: CASSLGRQGTGNKQFF

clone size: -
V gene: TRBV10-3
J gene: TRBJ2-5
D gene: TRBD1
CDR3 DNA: TGTGCCATCAGTCTGGACAGGGAAGAGACCCAGTACTTC
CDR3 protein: CAISLDREETQYF